These 21 T cell receptor beta chains were all obtained from the same sample, sequenced in a study of T cell responses to AZD1222 COVID-19 vaccine. The repertoire was sequenced with immunoSEQ multiplex PCR; TCRdb's copy has only in-frame clones and lacks some. The profile covers approximately 74,000 clones, with over 80% appearing a single time and roughly 23% taken by the ten largest. This specimen was peripheral blood, taken 28 days after the second AZD1222 dose. The source of these receptors is an adult who received the AZD1222 COVID-19 vaccine.

The rearrangement uses TRBV19 and TRBJ1-2; possible D gene TRBD1, 5 bases. The CDR3 has 14 residues. V was trimmed by 7 bases and J by 0 bases, leaving 12 bases between them. CDR1 and CDR2 from the germline V gene are LNHDA and SQIVND (reference sequence). In DNA, the CDR3 is TGTGCCAGTAATCCGGGACCAACTAACTATGGCTACACCTTC. This gives the protein CASNPGPTNYGYTF.

The rearrangement uses TRBV11-2 and TRBJ2-7; no firm D call. The V end was cut by 1 base, the J end by 7 bases, with 8 bases between. From germline, CDR1 is SGHAT and CDR2 FQNNGV. The CDR3 contains 12 residues. The DNA for the CDR3 is TGTGCCAGCAGCTTAGTGTTGGGGGAGCAGTACTTC. The encoded protein is CASSLVLGEQYF.

V usage is TRBV5-6 and J usage is TRBJ2-7; D may be TRBD1 (6 bases). The CDR3 has 14 amino acids. Germline CDR1 and CDR2: SGHDT and YYEEEE. Trimming stripped 4 bases from V and 6 bases from J, with 17 bases between. The CDR3 here is CASSPRQVLPEQYF. CDR3 DNA sequence: TGTGCCAGCAGCCCTCGACAGGTCCTCCCCGAGCAGTACTTC.

The count of this clone is one. CDR3 amino acids: CASSLASSGPYEQYF. Written as DNA, the CDR3 is TGTGCCAGCAGCTTAGCGTCTAGCGGACCCTACGAGCAGTACTTC. V usage is TRBV7-2 and J usage is TRBJ2-7; 7 bases agree with TRBD2. Germline V gene lookup returns CDR1 SGHTA and CDR2 FQGNSA. The junction had 4 bases not matched to a gene; V was cut back by 0 bases and J by 2 bases. The CDR3 is 15 residues long. The complete variable domain, with remaining parts taken from reference TRBV7-2 and TRBJ2-7, reads GAGVSQSPSNKVTEKGKDVELRCDPISGHTALYWYRQSLGQGLEFLIYFQGNSAPDKSGLPSDRFSAERTGGSVSTLTIQRTQQEDSAVYLCASSLASSGPYEQYFGPGTRLTVT.

Written as DNA, the CDR3 is TGTGCCATCACGTACAGGGTGGATTCGGGCTACACCTTC. Protein: CAITYRVDSGYTF. The gene calls are TRBV10-3 and TRBJ1-2; tentative D call: TRBD1 (6 bases). V gave up 7 bases and J gave up 8 bases, with 17 bases separating them. Germline V gives CDR1 ENHRY, CDR2 SYGVKD. This CDR3 has 13 amino acids.

This clone was seen once. The chain has TRBV18 and TRBJ1-1; 7 positions match TRBD1. Germline CDR1 reads KGHSH; CDR2 reads LQKENI. V was clipped by 11 bases and J by 0 bases; unmatched bases: 6. There are 13 residues in the CDR3. The CDR3 bases are TGTGCCGCTAAAGGACAGGTGAACACTGAAGCTTTCTTT. It specifies CAAKGQVNTEAFF.

In DNA, the CDR3 is TGCGCCAGCAGGGACGGCAGGGATAATTCACCCCTCCACTTT. This gives the protein CASRDGRDNSPLHF. The J gene is TRBJ1-6, the V gene TRBV5-1; a possible D gene is TRBD1 (5 bases). This CDR3 comprises 14 residues. V lost 5 bases, J lost 5 bases, and 11 bases lay in between. Per germline, CDR1 SGHRS and CDR2 YFSETQ.

V usage is TRBV3-1 (or the pseudogene TRBV3-2) and J usage is TRBJ1-1; no definite D call. Germline assignment: CDR1 LGHDT and CDR2 YNNKEL (reference sequence). The V gene lost 0 bases and the J gene lost 9 bases, with 14 bases spanning the gap. The CDR3 sequence is 14 residues long. This chain's CDR3 is CASSQDRGLLKAFF. The CDR3 bases are TGTGCCAGCAGCCAAGACCGCGGTCTACTTAAAGCTTTCTTT.

The chain is built from TRBV15 and TRBJ2-7; 8 nucleotides agree with TRBD1. After removal of 3 bases from V and 3 bases from J, the junction contained 7 bases not matched to a gene. Germline lookup yields CDR1 LNHNV and CDR2 YYDKDF (reference sequence). The CDR3 consists of 15 residues. CDR3 residues: CATSRGRGLGYEQYF. For the CDR3, the DNA is TGTGCCACCAGCAGGGGCAGGGGGCTCGGCTACGAGCAGTACTTC.

The chain joins TRBV29-1 to TRBJ1-1, with D possibly being TRBD1 (5 bases). Germline loops: CDR1 SQVTM, CDR2 ANQGSEA. This CDR3 has 12 amino acids. Trimming shortened V by 7 bases and J by 3 bases, and 12 bases separated the two germline ends. The CDR3 bases are TGCAGCGCTAAGGTGGGGGACACTGAAGCTTTCTTT. Amino acid sequence: CSAKVGDTEAFF.

The chain carries TRBV27 and TRBJ1-5; D unclear. In germline, CDR1 is MNHEY, CDR2 SMNVEV (reference sequence). The V and J ends lost 3 bases and 11 bases respectively, with 14 bases between them. The CDR3 loop spans 13 amino acids. The CDR3 reads CASSFGRVSAQHF. The CDR3 DNA sequence: TGTGCCAGCAGTTTCGGCAGAGTCTCGGCCCAGCATTTT.

The table lists this clone with a count of one. The CDR3 DNA reads TGTGCTAGTGGGTTAGGGGGGAATACTGAAGCTTTCTTT. Protein product: CASGLGGNTEAFF. The rearrangement uses TRBV12-5 and TRBJ1-1; D possibly corresponds to TRBD1 (6 bases). Germline V CDR1 and CDR2: LGHNT, FRNRAP. The CDR3 is 13 amino acids. Trimming removed 6 bases at V and 5 bases at J, with 13 bases between.

This rearrangement joins TRBV6-5 to TRBJ2-1, with 8 bases lining up with TRBD1. In germline, CDR1 is MNHEY, CDR2 SVGAGI. Trimming removed 5 bases from V and 9 bases from J; junction bases left unmatched: 3. This CDR3 comprises 12 residues. CDR3 protein: CASSPQGGEQFF. The CDR3 DNA follows: TGTGCCAGCAGTCCACAGGGGGGTGAGCAGTTCTTC.

As DNA, the CDR3 is TGCAGCGTTGAACAGGGTGGACTCTATGAGCAGTTCTTC. Protein sequence: CSVEQGGLYEQFF. This sequence joins TRBV29-1 and TRBJ2-1; either TRBD1 or TRBD2 may supply D (5 bases each). V was clipped by 2 bases and J by 8 bases, with 13 bases between them. CDR3 length: 13 residues. Germline V gene sequence: CDR1 SQVTM, CDR2 ANQGSEA.

This chain joins TRBV29-1 and TRBJ1-2; D not certain. V shed 6 bases and J shed 6 bases, with 8 bases lying between them. This CDR3 contains 10 residues. From germline, CDR1 is SQVTM and CDR2 ANQGSEA. Here the CDR3 DNA reads TGCAGCGTGGTAAAGGATGGCTACACCTTC. This encodes CSVVKDGYTF.

The V and J genes are TRBV18 and TRBJ1-2; no definite D call. V was clipped by 3 bases and J by 7 bases, with 12 bases between them. Germline CDR1 KGHSH, CDR2 LQKENI. The CDR3 extends over 13 amino acids. This chain's CDR3 is CASSPTGLGGYTF. In nucleotides, the CDR3 is TGTGCCAGCTCACCCACCGGGTTAGGTGGCTACACCTTC.

The table lists this clone with a few counts. The chain employs TRBV7-2 and TRBJ2-7; D call uncertain. Trimming shortened V by 1 base and J by 0 bases, and 7 bases separated the two germline ends. There are 14 residues in the CDR3. CDR1 and CDR2 from the germline V gene are SGHTA and FQGNSA. The CDR3 spells CASSLDPNSYEQYF. The CDR3 coding sequence is TGTGCCAGCAGCTTAGACCCGAACTCCTACGAGCAGTACTTC.

The chain employs TRBV6-1 and TRBJ2-2; D remains ambiguous. The germline V gene encodes CDR1 MNHNS and CDR2 SASEGT. V was clipped by 10 bases and J by 7 bases, with 19 bases between them. The CDR3 extends over 14 amino acids. The CDR3 loop is CAIHKGPPGGELFF. The CDR3 coding sequence is TGTGCCATTCATAAGGGCCCCCCTGGCGGGGAGCTGTTTTTT.

In DNA form, the CDR3 reads TGTGCCAGTAGTATAGATCGGGTGGGATCCACTGAAGCTTTCTTT. Protein product: CASSIDRVGSTEAFF. The chain links TRBV19 to TRBJ1-1, with no clear D. Trimming shortened V by 0 bases and J by 4 bases, and 12 bases separated the two germline ends. CDR3 length equals 15 residues. CDR1 and CDR2 from the germline V gene are LNHDA and SQIVND (reference sequence). Drawing the rest from reference TRBV19 and TRBJ1-1, the complete variable domain is DGGITQSPKYLFRKEGQNVTLSCEQNLNHDAMYWYRQDPGQGLRLIYYSQIVNDFQKGDIAEGYSVSREKKESFPLTVTSAQKNPTAFYLCASSIDRVGSTEAFFGQGTRLTVV.

This chain connects TRBV11-2 to TRBJ1-1; 10 nucleotides align to TRBD1. The CDR3 is 16 residues long. V lost 5 bases to trimming and J lost 5 bases; unmatched junction nucleotides: 11. CDR1 is SGHAT, CDR2 FQNNGV, per germline. The CDR3 here is CASSRQGAGSWTEAFF. Here the CDR3 DNA reads TGTGCCAGCAGCAGACAGGGGGCCGGGAGTTGGACTGAAGCTTTCTTT. The full variable domain, rest sourced from reference TRBV11-2 and TRBJ1-1, is EAGVAQSPRYKIIEKRQSVAFWCNPISGHATLYWYQQILGQGPKLLIQFQNNGVVDDSQLPKDRFSAERLKGVDSTLKIQPAKLEDSAVYLCASSRQGAGSWTEAFFGQGTRLTVV.

This chain uses TRBV2 with TRBJ2-1; the D is unclear. V was trimmed by 3 bases and J by 9 bases, leaving 12 bases between them. Germline CDR1 SNHLY, CDR2 FYNNEI. The CDR3 runs 13 residues. CDR3 in amino acids: CASSDVGDVEQFF. The CDR3 region has the DNA TGTGCCAGCAGTGACGTAGGAGACGTTGAGCAGTTCTTC. Based on the CDR3 plus reference TRBV2 and TRBJ2-1, the full variable domain is EPEVTQTPSHQVTQMGQEVILRCVPISNHLYFYWYRQILGQKVEFLVSFYNNEISEKSEIFDDQFSVERPDGSNFTLKIRSTKLEDSAMYFCASSDVGDVEQFFGPGTRLTVL.